The rows below give T cell receptor beta chains drawn from one sample of a study of blood T cell repertoires in COVID-19. Assay used: immunoSEQ multiplex PCR; TCRdb lists only in-frame clones, some missing. This table holds approximately 300,000 clones, around 86% found once. Sequenced: PBMCs or T cells enriched from blood (not recorded which). The receptors originated from a woman aged 18-29 years who had recovered from COVID-19. CDR3s include the opening cysteine and the closing phenylalanine or tryptophan. A D gene is named only where the DNA matches it firmly. The listing skips clone size in some rows; elsewhere it reads once, few, many or a size class.

v_call	d_call	j_call	clone_size	cdr3_aa	cdr3_nt
TRBV5-4	TRBD1	TRBJ2-7	-	CASSFLQGAPVDEYF	TGTGCCAGCAGCTTCTTACAGGGGGCTCCCGTAGATGAGTACTTC
TRBV30	-	TRBJ1-4	-	CAWTGTNLNEKLFF	TGTGCCTGGACGGGAACAAATCTTAATGAAAAACTGTTTTTT
TRBV6-6	TRBD1	TRBJ1-5	few	CASRDRGSNQPQHF	TGTGCCAGCAGGGACAGGGGTAGCAATCAGCCCCAGCATTTT
TRBV25-1	-	TRBJ1-2	-	CASSLAGRLNYGYTF	TGTGCCAGCAGCCTAGCTGGGAGACTAAACTATGGCTACACCTTC
TRBV5-1	TRBD2	TRBJ2-5	-	CASSSTTNPGGQETQYF	TGCGCCAGCAGCTCGACGACGAACCCGGGAGGCCAAGAGACCCAGTACTTC
TRBV19	TRBD2	TRBJ2-5	-	CASSAGVETQYF	TGTGCCAGTTCCGCGGGGGTCGAGACCCAGTACTTC
TRBV28	-	TRBJ1-2	-	CASSPPQGRGDYTF	TGTGCCAGCAGTCCACCTCAGGGAAGGGGTGACTACACCTTC
TRBV5-6	-	TRBJ1-3	-	CASSPGGGNTIYF	TGTGCCAGCAGCCCGGGAGGGGGAAACACCATATATTTT
TRBV28	TRBD2	TRBJ2-3	-	CASSLGGTSGSTDTQYF	TGTGCCAGCAGTTTAGGCGGGACTAGCGGAAGCACAGATACGCAGTATTTT
TRBV20-1	TRBD2	TRBJ2-1	-	CSASGASGRYNEQFF	TGCAGTGCTAGTGGGGCTAGCGGGAGATACAATGAGCAGTTCTTC
TRBV10-2	-	TRBJ2-7	-	CASRWYADAGNYEQYF	TGCGCCAGCAGATGGTATGCGGATGCGGGAAACTACGAGCAGTACTTC
TRBV19	TRBD1	TRBJ1-2	-	CATQSRGRYGYTF	TGTGCCACCCAAAGCAGGGGGCGCTATGGCTACACCTTC
TRBV12-3/TRBV12-4	TRBD1	TRBJ1-1	-	CASSSTGNSAFF	TGTGCCAGCAGTTCGACAGGGAATTCGGCTTTCTTT
TRBV3-1/TRBV3-2	-	TRBJ1-6	-	CASAIQQGNSPLHF	TGTGCCAGCGCTATCCAGCAGGGCAATTCACCCCTCCACTTT
TRBV28	-	TRBJ1-5	once	CASSLWKSQGHFNQPQHF	TGTGCCAGCAGTTTATGGAAATCCCAAGGACATTTTAATCAGCCCCAGCATTTT
TRBV6-5	-	TRBJ1-1	-	CASSYEGGSTEAFF	TGTGCCAGCAGTTACGAGGGAGGGTCCACTGAAGCTTTCTTT
TRBV7-8	-	TRBJ2-2	-	CASSLVADTGELFF	TGTGCCAGCAGCTTAGTAGCGGACACCGGGGAGCTGTTTTTT
TRBV10-3	TRBD2	TRBJ2-1	-	CAIRIAGLYNEQFF	TGTGCCATCAGAATAGCGGGATTATACAATGAGCAGTTCTTC
TRBV4-1	-	TRBJ2-2	-	CASSHGTGELFF	TGCGCCAGCAGCCACGGCACCGGGGAGCTGTTTTTT
TRBV11-2	-	TRBJ1-3	-	CASSTGSGNTIYF	TGTGCCAGCAGCACAGGGTCCGGAAACACCATATATTTT
TRBV30	-	TRBJ1-2	-	CAWNNIRNNYGYTF	TGTGCCTGGAATAACATCAGGAATAACTATGGCTACACCTTC
TRBV6-4	TRBD2	TRBJ2-3	-	CASSGTSGGADTQYF	TGTGCCAGCAGTGGGACTAGCGGGGGGGCAGATACGCAGTATTTT
TRBV28	-	TRBJ2-2	-	CASRSGQNTGELFF	TGTGCCAGCAGGTCGGGTCAGAACACCGGGGAGCTGTTTTTT
TRBV30	-	TRBJ2-3	-	CAWSAGTSTDTQYF	TGTGCCTGGAGTGCCGGGACTAGCACAGATACGCAGTATTTT
TRBV10-3	TRBD1	TRBJ1-5	-	CAISERTGVQPQHF	TGTGCCATCAGTGAGAGGACAGGGGTACAGCCCCAGCATTTT
TRBV6-4	-	TRBJ2-5	-	CASSDRLPVEGFGETQYF	TGTGCCAGCAGTGACCGACTACCGGTGGAGGGATTCGGCGAGACCCAGTACTTC
TRBV19	-	TRBJ1-4	-	CASSRQIATNEKLFF	TGTGCCAGTAGCCGACAGATTGCAACTAATGAAAAACTGTTTTTT
TRBV9	-	TRBJ1-2	-	CASSVDDNSYYYGYTF	TGTGCCAGCAGCGTAGATGACAATTCCTACTACTATGGCTACACCTTC
TRBV11-2	-	TRBJ2-2	-	CASSLDQTPGGTGELFF	TGTGCCAGCAGCTTAGATCAGACCCCCGGGGGCACCGGGGAGCTGTTTTTT